This T cell receptor (beta chain) originates from a study of shared clonotypes between healthy human individuals (dated by TCRdb to the early 2020s). Describing the broader study: The cohort included a few men and a couple of women between 18 and 49 years of age. For each donor, CD4 naive and CD4 memory were each run on three plates, CD8 naive on two plates, and CD8 memory on one plate. To estimate repertoire size and how much clonotypes are shared between individuals, the study performed deep sequencing of blood TCR repertoires from 4 to 6 healthy adults. To increase sequencing depth and limit assay-specific biases, different laboratories used diverse techniques to prepare libraries and sequence TCR repertoires. Between about 0.9 and 10 billion PBMCs per donor were obtained by leukapheresis. Study-wide conclusions, independent of this receptor: Estimated clonotype richness was generally larger for naive than for memory subsets. Pairwise subsampling indicated that sequencing depth was expected to affect the degree of clonotype sharing among donors. Incomplete sequencing was indicated by rarefaction of sorted-subset datasets, despite the large sequencing depth. Sharing across a few donors was observed for around 5% of naive CD4, 3% to 3.5% of naive CD8, roughly 2.4% of memory CD4, and around 0.4% of memory CD8 clonotypes. Only blood was sampled, and tissue TCR repertoires likely differ from those in blood. Higher generation probabilities were observed for clonotypes shared by all four sorted-subset donors than for non-shared clonotypes. The genetic and exposure-history diversity represented was limited by the small number of donors.

TCR CDR3 regions were amplified from genomic DNA by multiplex PCR using the deep immunoSEQ assay. For each cell subset, the extracted genomic DNA was distributed evenly across all wells of several immunoSEQ 96-well plates, and each plate served as one replicate. For sorted subsets, about 220 ng of genomic DNA, equivalent to roughly 33,000 T cell genomes, went into each replicate PCR. Purified libraries were quantified with a Qubit 3.0 fluorometer, sized on a Bioanalyzer 2100, and re-quantified with the KAPA Library Quantification kit. Each immunoSEQ 96-well plate was sequenced on its own single-read 150-cycle Illumina NextSeq 550 flow cell. The source study handled its data this way. The immunoSEQ output contained only junctional sequences without quality scores, so filtering could not match that applied to full-length reads. To assign V/J genes and CDR3, sequences were annotated using PyIR, a Python wrapper for IgBLAST v1.9, with IMGT germline references. Reads with weak V/J assignments (E-value above 1e-6), missing CDR3, stop codons, out-of-frame junctions, or ambiguous translated residues were removed. A V3J clonotype was defined by an identical inferred V gene, J gene, and CDR3 amino acid sequence. To compute the percentage overlap between repertoires, the number of shared unique clonotypes was divided by the size of the smaller repertoire. RTK rarefaction, the Chao1 estimator, and Recon v2.1 estimates of unobserved clonotypes were used to assess repertoire richness. For all TCRbeta clonotypes obtained by the gDNA method from four donors, generation probabilities were computed with OLGA. TCRdb obtained this table from immuneACCESS and retained in-frame rearrangements with V and J assigned. These tables miss some clones; where compared with another copy, unresolved V genes account for less than half of the shortfall, and the remainder is unexplained. V, J and clone size reflect that table, while D and trimming were determined from the DNA. The sample table holds about a million clones, of which approximately 70% were seen once. The top ten constitute over 1.3% of the sample.

The trim is 6 bases for V and 1 base for J, with a gap of 9 bases between the germline ends. The germline V gene encodes CDR1 SEHNR and CDR2 FQNEAQ (reference sequence). The cysteine opens and the phenylalanine closes a CDR3 of 13 amino acids. Of the read, only the CDR3 DNA is kept; its 39 bases are in frame from base 1. The donors were healthy, HIV-negative adults who had no recently reported acute infections or vaccinations. All donors were Caucasian adults living in Nashville, Tennessee, USA. Magnetic negative selection was used to enrich CD4+ T cells, after which naive cells were positively selected on CD45RA and the negative fraction became the memory subset. Blood was collected by leukapheresis, and PBMCs were isolated by Ficoll-Histopaque density gradient centrifugation and then cryopreserved in liquid nitrogen vapor phase. Purity and quantity of every magnetically sorted T cell population were checked by analytical flow cytometry. From each sorted fraction, genomic DNA was isolated and quantified by UV absorbance on a Nanodrop 2000c.

This clone was observed a single time. This receptor's antigen is unknown. Base quality data are lacking; no much larger clone is found one base away. This TCR derives from a man between 18 and 35 years old in good health. Specimen: memory CD4+ T cells sorted from blood. Sample cell subset or site, as interpreted from the label and publication: CD45RA-negative fraction. The rearranged segments are TRBV7-9 and TRBJ2-5; TRBD2 might be the D gene, on 5 matching bases. The nucleotide sequence reads TGTGCCAGCAGTGAGGGCCTCCAAGAGACCCAGTACTTC. This yields the protein CASSEGLQETQYF. Outside the CDR3, residues come from the reference TRBV7-9 and TRBJ2-5 proteins, so the full variable domain is: DTGVSQNPRHKITKRGQNVTFRCDPISEHNRLYWYRQTLGQGPEFLTYFQNEAQLEKSRLLSDRFSAERPKGSFSTLEIQRTEQGDSAMYLCASSEGLQETQYFGPGTRLLVL.